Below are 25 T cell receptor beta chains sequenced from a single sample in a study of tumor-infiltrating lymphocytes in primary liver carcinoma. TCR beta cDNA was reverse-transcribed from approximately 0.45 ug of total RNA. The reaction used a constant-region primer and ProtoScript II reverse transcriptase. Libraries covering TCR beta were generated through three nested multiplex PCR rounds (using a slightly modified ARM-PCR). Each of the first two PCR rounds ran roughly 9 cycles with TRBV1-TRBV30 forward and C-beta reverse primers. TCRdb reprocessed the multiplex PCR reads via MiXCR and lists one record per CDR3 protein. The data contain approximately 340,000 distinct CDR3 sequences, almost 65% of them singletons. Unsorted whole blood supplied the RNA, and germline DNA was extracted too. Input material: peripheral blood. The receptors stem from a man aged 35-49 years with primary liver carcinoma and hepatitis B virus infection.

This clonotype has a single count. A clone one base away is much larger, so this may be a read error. The CDR3 nucleotides are TGTGCCAGCAGTCCTAACGGGAGGCGGGATACGCAGTATTTT. This translates into CASSPNGRRDTQYF. V and J are TRBV12-3 or TRBV12-4 and TRBJ2-3; 7 bases agree with TRBD2. The CDR3 extends over 14 amino acids. Losses at the gene ends were 5 bases for V and 6 bases for J; bases not matched to a gene: 8.

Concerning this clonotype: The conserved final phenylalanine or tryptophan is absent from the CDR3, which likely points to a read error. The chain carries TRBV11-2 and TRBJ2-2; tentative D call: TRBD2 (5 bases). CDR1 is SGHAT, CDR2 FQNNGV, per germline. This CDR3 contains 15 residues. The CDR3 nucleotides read TGTACCAGCAGCTTGATACGGGGTGGCACCGGGGAGCTGTTTTAT. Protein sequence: CTSSLIRGGTGELFY.

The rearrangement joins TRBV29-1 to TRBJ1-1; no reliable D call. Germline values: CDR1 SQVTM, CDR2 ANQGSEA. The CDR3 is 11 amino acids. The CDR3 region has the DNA TGCACTGGAACAAGAGACACTGAAGCTTTCTTT. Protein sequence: CTGTRDTEAFF.

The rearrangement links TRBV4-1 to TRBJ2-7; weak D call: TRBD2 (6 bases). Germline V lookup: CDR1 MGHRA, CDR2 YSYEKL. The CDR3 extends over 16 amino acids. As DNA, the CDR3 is TGCTCCTGGAGCCAAGTTTTAGGGCGGGATGGATACGAGCAGTACTTC. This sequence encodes CSWSQVLGRDGYEQYF.

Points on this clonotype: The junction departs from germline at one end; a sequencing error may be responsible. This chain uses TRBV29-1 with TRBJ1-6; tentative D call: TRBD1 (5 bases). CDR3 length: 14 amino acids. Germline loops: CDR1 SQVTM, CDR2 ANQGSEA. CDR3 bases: TGCGGCGTCGCTGGGACGGAGGAGGATTCACCCCTCCCCTTT. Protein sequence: CGVAGTEEDSPLPF.

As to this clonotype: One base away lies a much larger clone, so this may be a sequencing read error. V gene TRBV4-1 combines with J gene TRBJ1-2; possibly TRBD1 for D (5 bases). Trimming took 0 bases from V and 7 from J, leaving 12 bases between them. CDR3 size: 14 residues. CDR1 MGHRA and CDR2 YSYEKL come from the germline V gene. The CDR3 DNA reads TGCGCCAGCAGCCAAGAAGACGGGACCACTGGCTACACCTTC. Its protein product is CASSQEDGTTGYTF.

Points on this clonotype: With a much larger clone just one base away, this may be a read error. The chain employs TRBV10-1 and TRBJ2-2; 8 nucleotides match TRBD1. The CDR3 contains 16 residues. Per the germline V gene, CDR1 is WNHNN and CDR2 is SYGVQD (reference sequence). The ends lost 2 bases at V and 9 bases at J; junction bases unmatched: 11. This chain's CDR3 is CASSERTGTPARELFF. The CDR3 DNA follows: TGCGCCAGCAGTGAGCGGACAGGGACGCCGGCCCGGGAGCTGTTTTTT.

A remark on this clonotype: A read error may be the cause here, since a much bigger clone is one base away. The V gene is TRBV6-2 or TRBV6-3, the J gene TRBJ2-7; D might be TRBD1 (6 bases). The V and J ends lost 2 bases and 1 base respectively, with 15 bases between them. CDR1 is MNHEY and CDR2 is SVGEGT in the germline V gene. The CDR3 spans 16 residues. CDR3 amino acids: CASSYVTGHGSYEQYF. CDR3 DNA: TGTGCCAGCAGTTACGTAACGGGACATGGATCCTACGAGCAGTACTTC.

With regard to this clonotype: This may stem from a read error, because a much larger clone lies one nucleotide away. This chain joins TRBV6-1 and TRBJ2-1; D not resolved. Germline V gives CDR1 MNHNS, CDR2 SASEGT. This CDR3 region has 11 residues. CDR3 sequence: CASNGYNKQFF. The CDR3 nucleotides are TGTGCCAGTAACGGCTACAATAAGCAGTTCTTC.

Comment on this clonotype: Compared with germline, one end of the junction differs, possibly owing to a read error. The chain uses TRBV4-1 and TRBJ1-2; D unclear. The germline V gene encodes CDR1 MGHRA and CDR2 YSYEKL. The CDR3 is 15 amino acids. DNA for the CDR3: TGCGCCACAAGCCAAGATGGCAGGCTTTCATATGGCCACACCTTC. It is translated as CATSQDGRLSYGHTF.

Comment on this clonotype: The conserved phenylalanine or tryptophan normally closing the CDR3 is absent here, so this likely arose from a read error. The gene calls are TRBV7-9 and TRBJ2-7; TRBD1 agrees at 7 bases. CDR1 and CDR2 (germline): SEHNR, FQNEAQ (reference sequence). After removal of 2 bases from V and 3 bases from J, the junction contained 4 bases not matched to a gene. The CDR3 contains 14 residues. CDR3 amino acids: CASSLSGQSYEQYL. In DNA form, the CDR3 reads TGTGCCAGCAGCTTATCGGGACAGAGCTACGAGCAGTACCTC.

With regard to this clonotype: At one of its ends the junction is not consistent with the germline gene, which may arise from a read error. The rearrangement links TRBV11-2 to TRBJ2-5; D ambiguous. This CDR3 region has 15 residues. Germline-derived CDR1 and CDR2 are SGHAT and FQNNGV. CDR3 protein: CTSSPARDLQETQYF. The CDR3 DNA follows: TGTACCAGCAGCCCTGCTAGGGATCTACAAGAGACCCAATACTTC.

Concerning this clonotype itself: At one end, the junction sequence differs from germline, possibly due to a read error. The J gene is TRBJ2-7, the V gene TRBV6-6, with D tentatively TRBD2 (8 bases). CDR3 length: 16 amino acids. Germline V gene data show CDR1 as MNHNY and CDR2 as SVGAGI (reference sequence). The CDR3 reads CTSRQGVGTSVYEQYF. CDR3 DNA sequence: TGTACCAGCAGACAGGGCGTTGGGACTAGTGTGTACGAGCAGTACTTC.

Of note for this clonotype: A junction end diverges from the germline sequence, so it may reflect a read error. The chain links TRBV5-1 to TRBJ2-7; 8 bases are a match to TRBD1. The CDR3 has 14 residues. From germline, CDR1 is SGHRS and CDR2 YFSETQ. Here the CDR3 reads CVSSLAQGAAEQYF. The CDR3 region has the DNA TGCGTCAGCAGCTTGGCTCAGGGGGCCGCCGAGCAGTACTTC. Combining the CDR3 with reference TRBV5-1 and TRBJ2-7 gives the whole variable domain KAGVTQTPRYLIKTRGQQVTLSCSPISGHRSVSWYQQTPGQGLQFLFEYFSETQRNKGNFPGRFSGRQFSNSRSEMNVSTLELGDSALYLCVSSLAQGAAEQYFGPGTRLTVT.

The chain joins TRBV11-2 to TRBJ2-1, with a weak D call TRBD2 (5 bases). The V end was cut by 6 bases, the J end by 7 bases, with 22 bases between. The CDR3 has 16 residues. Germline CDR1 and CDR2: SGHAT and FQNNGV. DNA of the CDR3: TGTGCCAGCAGTTCACCGAAACTAGTGATGATGAATGAGCAGTTCTTC. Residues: CASSSPKLVMMNEQFF.

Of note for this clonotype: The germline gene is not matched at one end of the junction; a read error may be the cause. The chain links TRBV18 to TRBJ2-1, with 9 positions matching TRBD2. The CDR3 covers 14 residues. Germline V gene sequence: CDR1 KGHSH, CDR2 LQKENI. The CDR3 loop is CAISPAGGSNEQFF. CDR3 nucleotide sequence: TGTGCCATCTCACCTGCGGGAGGGAGCAATGAGCAGTTCTTC.

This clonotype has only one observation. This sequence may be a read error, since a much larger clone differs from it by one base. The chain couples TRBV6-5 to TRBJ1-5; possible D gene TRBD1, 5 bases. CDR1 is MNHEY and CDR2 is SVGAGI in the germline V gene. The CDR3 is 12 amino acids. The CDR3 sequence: CASSEALGPEHF. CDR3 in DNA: TGTGCCAGCAGTGAGGCTCTGGGGCCCGAGCATTTT.

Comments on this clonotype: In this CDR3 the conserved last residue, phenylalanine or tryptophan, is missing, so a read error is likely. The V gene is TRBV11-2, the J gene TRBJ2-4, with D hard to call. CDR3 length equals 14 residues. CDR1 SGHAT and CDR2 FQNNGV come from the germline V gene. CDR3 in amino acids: CDSSLDPVPRIQYL. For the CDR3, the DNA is TGTGACAGCAGCTTAGATCCGGTCCCAAGGATTCAGTACCTC.

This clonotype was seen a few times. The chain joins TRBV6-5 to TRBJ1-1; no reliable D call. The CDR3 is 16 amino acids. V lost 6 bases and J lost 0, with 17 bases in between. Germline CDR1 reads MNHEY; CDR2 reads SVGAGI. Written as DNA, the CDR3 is TGTGCCAGCAGCGAGAAAGCCGGGCCCATGAACACTGAAGCTTTCTTT. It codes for CASSEKAGPMNTEAFF.

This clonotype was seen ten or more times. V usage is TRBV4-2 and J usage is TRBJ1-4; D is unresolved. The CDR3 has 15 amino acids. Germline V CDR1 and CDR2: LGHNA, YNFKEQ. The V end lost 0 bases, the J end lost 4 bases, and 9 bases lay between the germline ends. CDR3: CASSQDEGSNEKLFF. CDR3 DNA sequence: TGTGCCAGCAGCCAAGACGAAGGCAGTAATGAAAAACTGTTTTTT.

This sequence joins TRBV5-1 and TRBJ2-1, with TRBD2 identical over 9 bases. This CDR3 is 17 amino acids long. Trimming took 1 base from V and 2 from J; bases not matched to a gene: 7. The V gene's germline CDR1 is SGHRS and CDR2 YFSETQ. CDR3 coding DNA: TGCGCCAGCAGCTTGACCTGGACTAGCGAGGCCTACAATGAGCAGTTCTTC. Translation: CASSLTWTSEAYNEQFF. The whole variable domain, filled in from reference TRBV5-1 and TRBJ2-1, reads KAGVTQTPRYLIKTRGQQVTLSCSPISGHRSVSWYQQTPGQGLQFLFEYFSETQRNKGNFPGRFSGRQFSNSRSEMNVSTLELGDSALYLCASSLTWTSEAYNEQFFGPGTRLTVL.

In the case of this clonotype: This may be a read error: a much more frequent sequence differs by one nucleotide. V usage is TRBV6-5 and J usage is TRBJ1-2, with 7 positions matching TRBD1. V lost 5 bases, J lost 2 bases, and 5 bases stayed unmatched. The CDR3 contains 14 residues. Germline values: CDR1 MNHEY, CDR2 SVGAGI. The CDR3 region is CASSPVTGNYGYTF. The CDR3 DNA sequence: TGTGCCAGCAGTCCCGTGACAGGGAACTATGGCTACACCTTC.

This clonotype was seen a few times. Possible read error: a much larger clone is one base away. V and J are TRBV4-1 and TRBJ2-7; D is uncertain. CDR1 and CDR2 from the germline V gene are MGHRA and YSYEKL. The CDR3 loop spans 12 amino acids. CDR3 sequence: CANSQVLGEQYF. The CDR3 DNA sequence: TGCGCCAACAGCCAAGTTTTAGGCGAGCAGTACTTC.

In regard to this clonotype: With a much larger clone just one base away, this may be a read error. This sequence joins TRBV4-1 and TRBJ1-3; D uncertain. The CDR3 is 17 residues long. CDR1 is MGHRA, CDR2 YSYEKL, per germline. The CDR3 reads CSSSLMELGPSGNTIYF. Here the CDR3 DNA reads TGCTCCAGCAGCTTAATGGAATTGGGCCCCTCTGGAAACACCATATATTTT.

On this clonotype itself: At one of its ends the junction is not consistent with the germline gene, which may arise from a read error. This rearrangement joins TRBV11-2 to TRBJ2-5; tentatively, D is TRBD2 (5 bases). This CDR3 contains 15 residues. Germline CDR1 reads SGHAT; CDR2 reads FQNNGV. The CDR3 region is CASNRGPTNGETQHF. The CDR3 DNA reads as TGTGCCAGCAACCGTGGCCCCACTAATGGGGAGACCCAGCACTTC.